This entry describes one T cell receptor (beta chain). Its antigen is not yet known. Base qualities are missing; no much larger clone stands one base away. TCRbeta CDR3 regions were amplified from genomic DNA by means of the immunoSEQ Assay, a bias-controlled multiplex PCR. Turning to the authors' computational methods: Within the assay, amplification of reference gene primers was used to estimate how many nucleated cells each sample contained. To quantify the absolute abundance of each unique TCRbeta CDR3 rearrangement, sequence reads were collapsed and filtered. For each sample, productive Simpson clonality was calculated as the square root of Simpson's diversity index over productive rearrangements. Held by TCRdb, this immuneACCESS table contains in-frame sequences only and omits some clones. Under half of the omission traces to an unresolved V gene where checked; the cause of the rest is unknown. V, J and clone size reflect that table, while D and trimming were determined from the DNA. The sample table holds fewer than 95,000 clones, of which around 88% were seen once. Around 0.47% of the sample comes from the top ten.

The data belong to a study of blood T cell repertoires in COVID-19 (dated by TCRdb to about 2020). In terms of the full investigation: Samples from collaborators originated in the United States, Italy and Spain and spanned both the acute and convalescent phases of COVID-19. The material from the prospective study consisted of cDNA or gDNA derived from T cells, B-cell-depleted T cells, or PBMCs. Deeply sampled blood TCRbeta repertoires from subjects exposed to, actively infected with, or recovered from COVID-19 were included in the dataset. A freely available public database, intended as a resource for researchers studying the immune response to SARS-CoV-2, is where the repertoires were released. The samples were drawn from the first 160 participants of the ongoing ImmuneRACE study and from 1,254 subjects provided by 6 global collaborators. A de-identified subject ID, COVID-19 status, age in years and sex were almost always included in the sample metadata. Where available, HLA class I and class II types were taken from metadata supplied by the sample provider and were not determined by assay-based typing.

CDR1 and CDR2 are read off the germline V gene as SGHRS and YFSETQ. The CDR3, from cysteine to phenylalanine, totals 15 residues. Just the 45-base CDR3 DNA is kept, in frame starting at base 1. The junction carries 18 bases between V and J, which are trimmed by 1 base and 8 bases respectively. Paper-wide results and their limitations: The quantity of clinical and demographic metadata differed by source and by participant and was supplied without curation.

The collaborating institutions used their own protocols to collect whole blood in K2EDTA tubes. For TCRbeta analysis, collaborator samples were shipped as frozen whole blood, as isolated PBMCs, or as DNA extracted from either sample type. The sequenced material came from peripheral blood. The rearranged segments are TRBV5-1 and TRBJ1-1; TRBD1 is perhaps the D gene, given 5 matching bases. This TCR was sampled from a man in his sixties with acute or convalescent COVID-19. For the CDR3, the sequence is CASSLLDNALSEAFF. The DNA is as follows: TGCGCCAGCAGCTTGCTGGACAACGCGCTCTCCGAAGCTTTCTTT.